What follows are 18 T cell receptor beta chains derived from one specimen sequenced in a study of neurological immune-mediated disorders. TCRdb independently ran MiXCR on the 5' RACE reads; one entry per CDR3 protein. Seen here are 25,000 to 35,000 distinct CDR3 sequences, around 5.9% observed once, and the top ten hold approximately 2.1%. Sequencing was done on a sample of CD4+ T cells from blood. The source of these receptors is a woman in her fifties or sixties in good health.

At least ten counts were recorded for this clonotype. This chain uses TRBV6-4 with TRBJ1-1; D gene unclear. From germline, CDR1 is MRHNA and CDR2 SNTAGT. The CDR3 length is 14 residues. V was clipped by 6 bases and J by 1 base, with 12 bases between them. The DNA of the CDR3 is TGTGCCAGCAGCGACGGGAAGTCGAACACTGAAGCTTTCTTT. Protein: CASSDGKSNTEAFF.

The sample holds many counts of this clonotype. The chain recombines TRBV5-1 with TRBJ2-2; 7 nucleotides align to TRBD1. The CDR3 runs 16 residues. Trimming removed 4 bases from V and 2 bases from J; junction bases left unmatched: 8. Germline V gives CDR1 SGHRS, CDR2 YFSETQ. CDR3 sequence reads: CASSRDRARNTGELFF. CDR3 nucleotides: TGCGCCAGCAGCCGTGACAGGGCTAGAAACACCGGGGAGCTGTTTTTT.

Only a few counts were recorded for this clonotype. The chain links TRBV27 to TRBJ1-2, with D maybe TRBD1 (6 bases). The V end lost 5 bases, the J end lost 8 bases, and 15 bases lay between the germline ends. The CDR3 has 13 amino acids. Germline CDR1 and CDR2: MNHEY and SMNVEV (reference sequence). CDR3 nucleotide sequence: TGTGCCAGCAGTGCCAGACAGGCGCAAGGCTACACCTTC. Translation: CASSARQAQGYTF.

This clonotype showed up many times. The V and J genes are TRBV6-1 and TRBJ2-1; 8 nucleotides match TRBD2. The CDR3 extends over 12 amino acids. Germline V lookup: CDR1 MNHNS, CDR2 SASEGT. J gave up 8 bases and V 10 bases, and 7 bases lay outside the gene matches. The CDR3 sequence: CAIGRGADEQFF. For the CDR3, the DNA is TGTGCCATCGGGAGGGGGGCGGATGAGCAGTTCTTC.

This clonotype has a count of ten or more. The V gene is TRBV10-3, the J gene TRBJ2-1; the match to TRBD1 covers 8 bases. The CDR3 runs to 16 residues. Per germline, CDR1 ENHRY and CDR2 SYGVKD. The ends lost 5 bases at V and 2 bases at J; junction bases unmatched: 8. The CDR3 spells CAISPSGTGTYNEQFF. The CDR3 DNA reads TGTGCCATCAGTCCTTCCGGGACAGGTACCTACAATGAGCAGTTCTTC.

This clonotype has ten or more counts. The chain has TRBV20-1 and TRBJ2-4; tentatively, D is TRBD2 (5 bases). From germline, CDR1 is DFQATT and CDR2 SNEGSKA (reference sequence). The CDR3 contains 14 residues. With 3 bases removed from V and 5 bases from J, the gap between germline ends came to 14 bases. CDR3 sequence: CSASVGGWQNIQYF. CDR3 nucleotides: TGCAGTGCTAGTGTCGGAGGTTGGCAAAACATTCAGTACTTC.

This clonotype was counted ten times or more. The genes are TRBV2 and TRBJ1-2; tentative D call: TRBD1 (6 bases). The CDR3 has 15 amino acids. Germline V gene data show CDR1 as SNHLY and CDR2 as FYNNEI. V shed 2 bases and J shed 5 bases, with 15 bases lying between them. CDR3 sequence: CASSEQGQGSYGYTF. The CDR3 coding sequence is TGTGCCAGCAGTGAACAGGGTCAGGGGTCTTATGGCTACACCTTC.

This clonotype was recorded many times. The chain has TRBV5-1 and TRBJ2-1; 16 bases are a match to TRBD2. CDR3 length: 15 residues. In germline, CDR1 is SGHRS, CDR2 YFSETQ. Trimming at V came to 4 bases and at J to 10 bases, leaving 5 bases not matched to a gene. The CDR3: CASSPGLAGGPEQFF. CDR3 DNA sequence: TGCGCCAGCAGCCCGGGACTAGCGGGAGGGCCGGAGCAGTTCTTC.

This clonotype has a count of ten or more. The rearrangement links TRBV7-6 to TRBJ2-1; D remains unclear. The germline V gene has CDR1 SGHVS and CDR2 FNYEAQ. This CDR3 is 16 amino acids long. Trimming took 5 bases from V and 0 from J, leaving 14 bases between them. CDR3 in DNA: TGTGCCAGCAGCCCGGACCCCCTGAGCTCCTACAATGAGCAGTTCTTC. It encodes CASSPDPLSSYNEQFF.

This clonotype has only one observation. The rearrangement joins TRBV9 to TRBJ2-7; the match to TRBD1 covers 9 bases. Germline V gene lookup returns CDR1 SGDLS and CDR2 YYNGEE. V trimming: 4 bases; J trimming: 6 bases; junction bases outside the gene matches: 11. The length of the CDR3 is 15 residues. For the CDR3, the DNA is TGTGCCAGCAGCCCAACAGGGGGCGATTCAGGCGAGCAGTACTTC. Protein: CASSPTGGDSGEQYF.

This clonotype was detected many times. V is TRBV5-5 and J is TRBJ1-5; D is unresolved. The CDR3 length is 16 residues. From germline, CDR1 is SGHKS and CDR2 YYEKEE (reference sequence). V dropped 4 bases and J dropped 1 base, with 15 bases sitting between them. CDR3 coding DNA: TGTGCCAGCAGCGCCGGCGGGGTTAGGAGCAATCAGCCCCAGCATTTT. This translates into CASSAGGVRSNQPQHF.

CDR3 sequence: CASSRLQGSSPNTEAFF. In DNA, the CDR3 is TGTGCCAGTAGTAGGTTACAGGGATCTTCGCCGAACACTGAAGCTTTCTTT. This chain joins TRBV19 and TRBJ1-1; D may be TRBD1 (6 bases). The germline V and J ends were trimmed by 4 bases and 1 base, with 19 bases remaining between them. Germline CDR1 LNHDA, CDR2 SQIVND (reference sequence). The CDR3 is 17 residues long.

The table lists this clonotype with many counts. The rearrangement links TRBV7-2 to TRBJ2-2, with 10 nucleotides matching TRBD2. The CDR3 loop spans 17 amino acids. Germline V lookup: CDR1 SGHTA, CDR2 FQGNSA. Trimming at V came to 5 bases and at J to 2 bases, leaving 8 bases not matched to a gene. The CDR3 is CASSTRSGGANTGELFF. DNA of the CDR3: TGTGCCAGCAGCACCCGAAGCGGGGGGGCCAACACCGGGGAGCTGTTTTTT. The full variable domain, with the rest looked up from reference TRBV7-2 and TRBJ2-2, is GAGVSQSPSNKVTEKGKDVELRCDPISGHTALYWYRQSLGQGLEFLIYFQGNSAPDKSGLPSDRFSAERTGGSVSTLTIQRTQQEDSAVYLCASSTRSGGANTGELFFGEGSRLTVL.

This clonotype was found many times. J is TRBJ1-5 and V is TRBV29-1; D perhaps matches TRBD1 (5 bases). From germline, CDR1 is SQVTM and CDR2 ANQGSEA. V dropped 6 bases and J dropped 0 bases, with 9 bases sitting between them. The CDR3 contains 13 residues. In DNA, the CDR3 is TGCAGCGTACAGGAGAATAGCAATCAGCCCCAGCATTTT. It codes for CSVQENSNQPQHF.

This clonotype was counted ten times or more. The CDR3 sequence: CSADSRGLAGRDTQYF. In DNA form, the CDR3 reads TGCAGTGCGGACTCCCGGGGACTAGCGGGACGAGATACGCAGTATTTT. The chain links TRBV20-1 to TRBJ2-3; 13 bases match TRBD2. CDR1 is DFQATT and CDR2 is SNEGSKA in the germline V gene (reference sequence). The CDR3 extends over 16 amino acids. V lost 6 bases to trimming and J lost 5 bases; unmatched junction nucleotides: 11.

The sample holds many counts of this clonotype. This chain uses TRBV5-1 with TRBJ1-1; D unclear. The length of the CDR3 is 15 residues. V was shortened by 3 bases and J by 0 bases, with 12 bases between the two germline ends. Germline-derived CDR1 and CDR2 are SGHRS and YFSETQ. This chain's CDR3 is CASSSAQHMNTEAFF. CDR3 sequence (DNA): TGCGCCAGCAGCTCGGCGCAGCACATGAACACTGAAGCTTTCTTT.

This clonotype was counted at least ten times. The CDR3 loop is CASSLTGGLSPLHF. CDR3 nucleotide sequence: TGTGCCAGCAGTTTGACAGGGGGCCTTTCACCCCTCCACTTT. The rearrangement links TRBV28 to TRBJ1-6, with 10 bases matching TRBD1. The CDR3 runs to 14 residues. The ends lost 3 bases at V and 9 bases at J; junction bases unmatched: 2. Germline values: CDR1 MDHEN, CDR2 SYDVKM.

This clonotype was recorded at least ten times. CDR3 amino acids: CASSRGRDGNSPLHF. The CDR3 nucleotides are TGTGCCAGCAGTAGGGGGCGGGACGGCAATTCACCCCTCCACTTT. V is TRBV6-6 and J is TRBJ1-6; 7 nucleotides agree with TRBD1. This CDR3 contains 15 residues. J gave up 7 bases and V 5 bases, and 8 bases lay outside the gene matches. Looked up from germline, CDR1 is MNHNY and CDR2 is SVGAGI (reference sequence).